The TCR beta chain under discussion was sequenced for a study of post-analysis software for immune sequencing data (dated by TCRdb to between 2014 and 2017). Background on the whole study: The recorded disease courses included relapsing-remitting, secondary progressive and progressive-relapsing multiple sclerosis, and some patients had no subtype annotation. A subset of samples was prepared in parallel using single-end sample barcoding, then pooled and co-amplified after Illumina adapter ligation. The multiple sclerosis patient repertoires were compared with about a dozen previously published healthy control repertoires from donors aged 6 to 25 years.

The library was made by PCR. Sequencing used an Illumina HiSeq 2500. To reduce PCR and sequencing biases, unique molecular identifiers were built into the TCR beta cDNA libraries. About 500,000 cDNA molecules were obtained per 1 to 10 million input T cells, so each molecule approximated one T cell. The same protocol used for the earlier healthy control dataset was applied to prepare and sequence the patient libraries. Samples belonging to the same batch were prepared together, multiplexed and sequenced on a shared HiSeq lane. Turning to the authors' computational methods: MIGEC was used to process the raw barcoded reads, and molecular identifier groups with only a single read were discarded before consensus assembly and CDR3 extraction. Clonotype tables were post-analysed with VDJtools, normalizing diversity by down-sampling all datasets to the smallest sample size. To correct batch-related cross-sample contamination, repertoire overlap clustering matched CDR3 amino acid sequences but not nucleotide sequences. TCRdb applied fastp at Q25 and MiXCR to the public reads, then kept only in-frame beta chains. Records with the same CDR3 protein are collapsed into one entry carrying the most frequent genes and DNA. TCRdb, not the authors, supplied the V and J calls. The sample table lists hundreds of thousands of distinct CDR3 sequences, about 32% of them with a count of one. Approximately 0.55% of the sample belongs to the ten largest clones.

The paper as a whole reports these results and caveats: Significantly higher frequencies in patients than in controls were found for a handful of TRBV segments, including TRBV5-6, TRBV5-1 and TRBV20-1. The control group was slightly older than the multiple sclerosis patient group. Direct clustering with F measure revealed strong co-clustering of samples prepared in the same batch, which led to a batch-effect correction. Compared with controls, multiple sclerosis patients had significantly lower normalized Chao1 diversity, a finding suggesting substantial peripheral T-cell clonal expansion.

The germline V gene encodes CDR1 MDHEN and CDR2 SYDVKM. Counted from cysteine to phenylalanine, this CDR3 has 12 amino acids. Only CDR3 DNA remains: 36 bases, in frame from the first base. To demonstrate the VDJtools post-analysis software, the study profiled TCR beta repertoires from the peripheral blood of around 13 young patients with multiple sclerosis. Multiple sclerosis patients were children and adolescents aged about 6 to 16 years. Details on this clonotype: The antigen it recognizes is unknown. Base qualities were left out, and no much larger clone turns up one base away.

The chain is made from TRBV28 and TRBJ2-4; possibly the D gene is TRBD1, per 7 matching bases. The J call is uncertain, as TRBJ2-7 better fits the DNA end. This clonotype originated in a girl aged 10-17 years with multiple sclerosis. Input material: blood. In nucleotides, the sequence is TGTGCCAGCGGAGGGGGCTTTTACGAGCAGTACTTC. It encodes CASGGGFYEQYF.